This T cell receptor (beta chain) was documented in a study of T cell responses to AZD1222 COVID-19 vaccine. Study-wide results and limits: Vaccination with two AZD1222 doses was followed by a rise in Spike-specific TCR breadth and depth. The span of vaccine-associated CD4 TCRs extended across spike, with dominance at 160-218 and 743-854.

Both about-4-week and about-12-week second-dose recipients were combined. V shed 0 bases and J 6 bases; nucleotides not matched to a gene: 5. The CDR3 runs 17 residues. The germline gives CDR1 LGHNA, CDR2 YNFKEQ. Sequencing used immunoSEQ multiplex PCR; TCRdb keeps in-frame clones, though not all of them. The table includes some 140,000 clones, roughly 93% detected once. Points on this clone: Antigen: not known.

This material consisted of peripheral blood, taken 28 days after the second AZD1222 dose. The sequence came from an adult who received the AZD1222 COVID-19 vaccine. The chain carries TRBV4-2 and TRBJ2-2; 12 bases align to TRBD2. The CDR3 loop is CASSQELASGGAGELFF. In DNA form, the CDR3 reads TGTGCCAGCAGCCAAGAATTGGCTAGCGGGGGGGCCGGGGAGCTGTTTTTT.